One sample yielded the 24 T cell receptor beta chains listed below, sequenced in a study of technical replicates of blood from a few donors. The table came from immunoSEQ multiplex PCR; TCRdb's copy has only in-frame clones and leaves some out. In the table there are fewer than 15,000 clones, about 80% of which are singletons. The sequencing sample was made of PBMCs. The receptor source for this set is a human donor in good health.

This clone was detected only a few times. The chain is built from TRBV19 and TRBJ2-7; D is uncertain. This CDR3 region has 14 residues. Trimming shortened V by 3 bases and J by 0 bases, and 9 bases separated the two germline ends. CDR1 and CDR2 (germline): LNHDA, SQIVND (reference sequence). DNA for the CDR3: TGTGCCAGTAGTATGACACTTAACTCCTACGAGCAGTACTTC. Amino acid sequence: CASSMTLNSYEQYF.

The chain links TRBV5-1 to TRBJ1-1; no firm D call. From germline, CDR1 is SGHRS and CDR2 YFSETQ. Deletions cut 1 base from V and 4 bases from J, with 8 bases between. This CDR3 is 13 amino acids long. The CDR3 reads CASSLYGVTEAFF. DNA of the CDR3: TGCGCCAGCAGCTTGTACGGGGTCACTGAAGCTTTCTTT.

V and J are TRBV12-5 and TRBJ2-5; 8 nucleotides match TRBD1. The CDR3 has 15 amino acids. The ends lost 7 bases at V and 5 bases at J; junction bases unmatched: 12. Germline V CDR1 and CDR2: LGHNT, FRNRAP. The CDR3 DNA sequence: TGTGCTAGTGCCCTCACCAGCAGGGGGCTGGAGACCCAGTACTTC. It encodes CASALTSRGLETQYF.

The J gene is TRBJ2-7, the V gene TRBV11-2, with TRBD2 identical over 10 bases. V trimming: 5 bases; J trimming: 0 bases; junction bases outside the gene matches: 7. This CDR3 has 16 residues. The germline gives CDR1 SGHAT, CDR2 FQNNGV. CDR3 in amino acids: CASSDPGTSASYEQYF. The DNA for the CDR3 is TGTGCCAGCAGCGACCCCGGGACTAGCGCCTCCTACGAGCAGTACTTC.

This clone has just one count. V usage is TRBV18 and J usage is TRBJ2-1, with a possible D match to TRBD2 (6 bases). Germline V gene lookup returns CDR1 KGHSH and CDR2 LQKENI. CDR3 length: 13 amino acids. Trimming removed 2 bases at V and 5 bases at J, with 7 bases between. The CDR3 DNA follows: TGTGCCAGCTCACCAAAGCGGGACAATGAGCAGTTCTTC. Translated: CASSPKRDNEQFF.

This chain uses TRBV5-6 with TRBJ1-3; D possibly corresponds to TRBD1 (5 bases). The germline V gene has CDR1 SGHDT and CDR2 YYEEEE. The CDR3 covers 14 residues. V lost 0 bases, J lost 4 bases, and 8 bases lay in between. The CDR3 sequence: CASSLGRGGNTIYF. The DNA of the CDR3 is TGTGCCAGCAGCTTGGGGAGGGGAGGAAACACCATATATTTT.

This clone is a singleton in its sample. The rearrangement joins TRBV6-1 to TRBJ2-1; TRBD1 aligns across 9 bases. Germline CDR1 reads MNHNS; CDR2 reads SASEGT. The CDR3 runs 16 residues. V was clipped by 4 bases and J by 2 bases; unmatched bases: 6. The CDR3: CASSALGQGPYNEQFF. The DNA of the CDR3 is TGTGCCAGCAGTGCCCTGGGACAGGGACCCTACAATGAGCAGTTCTTC.

This clone has only a few counts. The chain is built from TRBV30 and TRBJ1-4; the D gene is possibly TRBD1 (5 bases). The CDR3 runs to 15 residues. The V gene lost 6 bases and the J gene lost 5 bases, with 19 bases spanning the gap. Per the germline V gene, CDR1 is GTSNPN and CDR2 is SVGIG (reference sequence). CDR3 protein: CACKPVSGGNEKLFF. The DNA for the CDR3 is TGTGCCTGTAAACCGGTTTCGGGGGGAAATGAAAAACTGTTTTTT.

The genes are TRBV15 and TRBJ1-5; D is possibly TRBD1 (5 bases). Germline loops: CDR1 LNHNV, CDR2 YYDKDF (reference sequence). This CDR3 comprises 14 residues. V lost 0 bases and J 6 bases, leaving 9 bases between the germline ends. CDR3 coding DNA: TGTGCCACCAGCAGAGACAGGGAGGCTCAGCCCCAGCATTTT. It specifies CATSRDREAQPQHF.

This rearrangement joins TRBV11-3 to TRBJ2-7, with 8 nucleotides matching TRBD1. Trimming at V came to 5 bases and at J to 1 base, leaving 7 bases not matched to a gene. The CDR3 length is 15 residues. CDR1 SGHNT and CDR2 YENEEA come from the germline V gene. CDR3 bases: TGTGCCAGCAGCAAAACCGGGACAGGTTCCTACGAGCAGTACTTC. This codes for CASSKTGTGSYEQYF.

The gene calls are TRBV6-5 and TRBJ1-2; no clear D gene. V gave up 0 bases and J gave up 2 bases, with 4 bases separating them. From germline, CDR1 is MNHEY and CDR2 SVGAGI. CDR3 length equals 13 residues. CDR3 loop: CASSYSLNYGYTF. CDR3 coding DNA: TGTGCCAGCAGTTACTCCTTGAACTATGGCTACACCTTC.

The CDR3 DNA reads TGTGCCAGCAGCGATACAACAGGGAGCTATGGCTACACCTTC. Translated: CASSDTTGSYGYTF. This rearrangement joins TRBV5-4 to TRBJ1-2, with a weak D call TRBD1 (6 bases). The CDR3 consists of 14 residues. Germline CDR1 reads SGHNT; CDR2 reads YYREEE (reference sequence). Trimming took off 4 bases at V and 4 bases at J, with 14 bases between the two ends.

The chain joins TRBV29-1 to TRBJ1-3, with 7 bases fitting TRBD1. CDR1 and CDR2 (germline): SQVTM, ANQGSEA. V shed 4 bases, J shed 3 bases, and the junction held 15 bases outside the gene matches. The CDR3 contains 17 residues. This CDR3 reads CSVADRVADSRGNTIYF. Here the CDR3 DNA reads TGCAGCGTTGCCGACAGGGTTGCCGACTCTCGTGGAAACACCATATATTTT.

The chain employs TRBV30 and TRBJ2-5, with 13 nucleotides matching TRBD2. Looked up from germline, CDR1 is GTSNPN and CDR2 is SVGIG (reference sequence). CDR3 length: 14 residues. Trimming took 3 bases from V and 7 from J; bases not matched to a gene: 5. The CDR3 protein is CAWSGLAGDVTQYF. The CDR3 coding sequence is TGTGCCTGGAGCGGACTAGCGGGAGATGTGACCCAGTACTTC.

The V and J genes are TRBV6-1 and TRBJ2-2, with TRBD2 matching 8 bases. The CDR3 is 16 amino acids. Germline V gene sequence: CDR1 MNHNS, CDR2 SASEGT. V dropped 1 base and J dropped 1; count of bases not matched to a gene: 2. CDR3 nucleotide sequence: TGTGCCAGCAGTGAAGGTGGGACTAGGAACACCGGGGAGCTGTTTTTT. Translating gives CASSEGGTRNTGELFF.

CDR3 coding DNA: TGTGCCAGTAGTATGGAAGCGGGAAGCGCGTGGGCCGAGCAGTACTTC. It translates to CASSMEAGSAWAEQYF. The chain combines TRBV19 with TRBJ2-7, with TRBD2 matching 7 bases. The CDR3 totals 16 residues. Trimming removed 3 bases from V and 6 bases from J; junction bases left unmatched: 14. Germline CDR1 and CDR2: LNHDA and SQIVND (reference sequence).

The rearrangement links TRBV6-1 to TRBJ1-2; TRBD1 is a possible D gene (5 bases). The CDR3 length is 15 residues. The V end lost 2 bases, the J end lost 4 bases, and 14 bases lay between the germline ends. In germline, CDR1 is MNHNS, CDR2 SASEGT. The DNA of the CDR3 is TGTGCCAGCAGTGAACAAAGACAGTCCCTCTATGGCTACACCTTC. It yields the protein CASSEQRQSLYGYTF.

This clone appeared a few times. The chain couples TRBV6-1 to TRBJ2-7; TRBD2 aligns across 10 bases. CDR1 MNHNS and CDR2 SASEGT come from the germline V gene. The CDR3 covers 15 residues. The V gene end was trimmed by 1 base and the J gene end by 1 base; junction bases not matched to a gene: 1. The CDR3 protein is CASSEELAGSYEQYF. The CDR3 DNA reads as TGTGCCAGCAGTGAAGAACTAGCGGGATCCTACGAGCAGTACTTC.

The chain joins TRBV10-3 to TRBJ1-5, with D unresolved. The V end lost 0 bases, the J end lost 2 bases, and 8 bases lay between the germline ends. CDR1 and CDR2 from the germline V gene are ENHRY and SYGVKD. There are 15 residues in the CDR3. The CDR3 nucleotides read TGTGCCATCAGTGAGTCGAACGGGGGCAATCAGCCCCAGCATTTT. Protein product: CAISESNGGNQPQHF.

This chain joins TRBV7-2 and TRBJ2-2; 10 nucleotides line up with TRBD2. With 3 bases clipped from V and 1 base from J, the junction kept 5 bases outside the gene matches. This CDR3 comprises 17 residues. The germline gives CDR1 SGHTA, CDR2 FQGNSA. The CDR3 nucleotides read TGTGCCAGCAGCTTTTTGGGACTAGCGAGGAACACCGGGGAGCTGTTTTTT. Protein product: CASSFLGLARNTGELFF. Filled out from reference TRBV7-2 and TRBJ2-2, the complete variable domain reads GAGVSQSPSNKVTEKGKDVELRCDPISGHTALYWYRQSLGQGLEFLIYFQGNSAPDKSGLPSDRFSAERTGGSVSTLTIQRTQQEDSAVYLCASSFLGLARNTGELFFGEGSRLTVL.

This clone was picked up a small number of times. The genes are TRBV6-5 and TRBJ2-7; TRBD1 agrees at 7 bases. The CDR3 totals 14 residues. V lost 2 bases to trimming and J lost 3 bases; unmatched junction nucleotides: 4. CDR1 MNHEY and CDR2 SVGAGI come from the germline V gene. CDR3 in DNA: TGTGCCAGCAGTTACGGGCCAGGGGGCTACGAGCAGTACTTC. It yields the protein CASSYGPGGYEQYF.

The chain is built from TRBV7-7 and TRBJ2-1; no definite D call. CDR3 length equals 14 residues. V dropped 1 base and J dropped 5 bases, with 9 bases sitting between them. Germline CDR1 SSHAT, CDR2 FNYEAQ (reference sequence). CDR3 coding DNA: TGTGCCAGCAGCTTAGACCCTGGAGACAATGAGCAGTTCTTC. Protein product: CASSLDPGDNEQFF.

This chain connects TRBV28 to TRBJ1-2; D gene unclear. CDR3 size: 12 residues. Trimming removed 5 bases at V and 12 bases at J, with 16 bases between. In germline, CDR1 is MDHEN, CDR2 SYDVKM. In nucleotides, the CDR3 is TGTGCCAGCAGTGCCAACCCACAGTCTCACACCTTC. Amino acids: CASSANPQSHTF.

This clone appeared a single time. The chain combines TRBV10-1 with TRBJ2-7; TRBD2 agrees at 8 bases. This CDR3 is built from 14 residues. Per germline, CDR1 WNHNN and CDR2 SYGVQD (reference sequence). Germline trimming cut 3 bases from V and 5 bases from J; bases unmatched to any gene: 6. The CDR3 here is CASSDAGTRDEQYF. The DNA for the CDR3 is TGCGCCAGCAGTGACGCCGGGACTAGGGACGAGCAGTACTTC.